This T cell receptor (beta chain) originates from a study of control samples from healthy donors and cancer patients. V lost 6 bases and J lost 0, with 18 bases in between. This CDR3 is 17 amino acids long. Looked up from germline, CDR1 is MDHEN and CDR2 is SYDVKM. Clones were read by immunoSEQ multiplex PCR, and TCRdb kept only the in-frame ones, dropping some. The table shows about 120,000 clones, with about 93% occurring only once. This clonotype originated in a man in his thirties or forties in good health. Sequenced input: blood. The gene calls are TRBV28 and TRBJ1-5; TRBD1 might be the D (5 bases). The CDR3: CASSTGTAIYSNQPQHF. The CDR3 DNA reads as TGTGCCAGCAGCACTGGGACGGCAATTTATAGCAATCAGCCCCAGCATTTT.